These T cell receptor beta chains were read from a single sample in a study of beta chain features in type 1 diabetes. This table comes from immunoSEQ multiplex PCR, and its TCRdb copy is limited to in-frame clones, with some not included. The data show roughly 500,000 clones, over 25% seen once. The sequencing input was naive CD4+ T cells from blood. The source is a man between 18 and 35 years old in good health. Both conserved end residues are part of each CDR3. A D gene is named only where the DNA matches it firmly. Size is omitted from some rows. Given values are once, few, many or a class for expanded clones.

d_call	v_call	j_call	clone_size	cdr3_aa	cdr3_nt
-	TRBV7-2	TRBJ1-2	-	CASQDTFRNYGYTF	TGTGCCAGCCAAGACACCTTCAGGAACTATGGCTACACCTTC
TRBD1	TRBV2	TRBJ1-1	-	CATKDRARTEAFF	TGTGCGACAAAGGACAGGGCGAGAACTGAAGCTTTCTTT
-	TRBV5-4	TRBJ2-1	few	CASSLSPDREQFF	TGTGCCAGCAGCTTGTCCCCCGACAGGGAGCAGTTCTTC
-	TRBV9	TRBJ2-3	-	CASSVGDTQYF	TGTGCCAGCAGCGTAGGCGATACGCAGTATTTT
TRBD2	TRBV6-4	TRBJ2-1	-	CASRPGGSSYNEQFF	TGTGCCAGCAGACCCGGGGGGAGCTCCTACAATGAGCAGTTCTTC
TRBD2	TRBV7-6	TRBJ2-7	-	CASSLSSGSPLEQYF	TGTGCCAGCAGCTTAAGTAGCGGGTCCCCTCTCGAGCAGTACTTC
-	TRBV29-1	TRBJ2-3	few	CSVEEQITDTQYF	TGCAGCGTTGAAGAGCAAATCACAGATACGCAGTATTTT
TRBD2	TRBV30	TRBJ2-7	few	CAWSSSRLADPYEQYF	TGTGCCTGGAGCTCATCGCGGCTAGCGGACCCCTACGAGCAGTACTTC
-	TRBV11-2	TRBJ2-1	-	CASCPSSYNEQFF	TGTGCCAGCTGTCCTTCCTCCTACAATGAGCAGTTCTTC
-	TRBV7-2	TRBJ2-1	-	CASSLVGGSYNEQFF	TGTGCCAGCAGCTTGGTGGGCGGGTCCTACAATGAGCAGTTCTTC
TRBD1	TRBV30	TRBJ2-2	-	CAWGTVTHTGELFF	TGTGCCTGGGGGACAGTCACTCACACCGGGGAGCTGTTTTTT
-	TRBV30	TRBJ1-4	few	CAWSAPAAEKLFF	TGTGCCTGGAGCGCCCCGGCCGCGGAAAAACTGTTTTTT
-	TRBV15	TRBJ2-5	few	CATSRDLLTVQETQYF	TGTGCCACCAGCAGGGACTTACTGACCGTACAAGAGACCCAGTACTTC